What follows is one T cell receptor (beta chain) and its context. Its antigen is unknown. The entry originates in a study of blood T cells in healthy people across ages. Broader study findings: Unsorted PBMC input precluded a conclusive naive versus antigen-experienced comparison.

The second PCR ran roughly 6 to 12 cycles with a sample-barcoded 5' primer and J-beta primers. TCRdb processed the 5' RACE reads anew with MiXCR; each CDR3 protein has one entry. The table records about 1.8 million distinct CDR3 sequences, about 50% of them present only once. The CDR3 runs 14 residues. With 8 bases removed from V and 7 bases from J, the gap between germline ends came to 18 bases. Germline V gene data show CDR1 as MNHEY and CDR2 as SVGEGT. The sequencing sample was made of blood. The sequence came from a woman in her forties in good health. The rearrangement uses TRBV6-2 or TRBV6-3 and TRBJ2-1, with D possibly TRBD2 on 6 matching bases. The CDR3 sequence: CASWRDLGRNEQFF. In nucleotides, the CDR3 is TGTGCCAGCTGGCGGGACTTAGGTAGGAATGAGCAGTTCTTC.